The rows below give T cell receptor beta chains drawn from one sample of a study of T cell responses to AZD1222 COVID-19 vaccine. The repertoire was sequenced with immunoSEQ multiplex PCR; TCRdb's copy has only in-frame clones and lacks some. The sample shows 90,000 to 140,000 clones, roughly 89% of them seen only once. Specimen: peripheral blood, collected 28 days after the second AZD1222 dose. The receptors were sampled from an adult who received the AZD1222 COVID-19 vaccine. Both conserved end residues are part of each CDR3. The order of the fields is D gene, V gene, J gene, clone size, CDR3 DNA, CDR3 protein. D genes are given only for firm matches. Size tells how often a clone was seen (once, few, many) or the class of an expanded clone, and some rows leave it out.

>NA|TRBV27|TRBJ1-1|NA
TGTGCCAGCAGGGCGACGCCGGGCAACACTGAAGCTTTCTTT
CASRATPGNTEAFF
>TRBD1|TRBV7-9|TRBJ2-7|NA
TGTGCCAGCAGCCTCAGTCCGGGACAGGGGATTTACGAGCAGTACTTC
CASSLSPGQGIYEQYF
>NA|TRBV9|TRBJ1-5|once
TGTGCCAGCAGCTTTCAAGGCCCCGGGGGGAATCAGCCCCAGCATTTT
CASSFQGPGGNQPQHF
>TRBD1|TRBV5-1|TRBJ1-3|NA
TGCGCCAGCCAGACAGGGTCTGGAAACACCATATATTTT
CASQTGSGNTIYF
>TRBD2|TRBV7-3|TRBJ2-7|NA
TGTGCCAGCAGCTTGACTAGCGGGAGTCGGGAGCAGTACTTC
CASSLTSGSREQYF
>TRBD2|TRBV10-3|TRBJ2-1|NA
TGTGCCACCCAATCCGGGACTAGCGGGACTAATGAGCAGTTCTTC
CATQSGTSGTNEQFF
>NA|TRBV18|TRBJ2-7|NA
TGTGCCAGCTCACCGAGGGGTACAGACTACGAGCAGTACTTC
CASSPRGTDYEQYF
>NA|TRBV5-1|TRBJ1-1|NA
TGCGCCAGCAGCTTCGGCAGGGTAAGCACTGAAGCTTTCTTT
CASSFGRVSTEAFF
>TRBD2|TRBV24-1|TRBJ2-1|NA
TGTGCCACCAGTGATTGGGGGACTAGCCGGTACAATGAGCAGTTCTTC
CATSDWGTSRYNEQFF
>NA|TRBV20-1|TRBJ2-7|once
TGCAGTGTGGTGACTTACGACGAGCAGTACTTC
CSVVTYDEQYF
>NA|TRBV18|TRBJ1-3|NA
TGTGCCAGCTCACGGGGCGGAAACTCTGGAAACACCATATATTTT
CASSRGGNSGNTIYF
>TRBD2|TRBV2|TRBJ2-1|NA
TGTGCCAGCAGTGGGCTAGCGGTTAATGAGCAGTTCTTC
CASSGLAVNEQFF
>NA|TRBV7-3|TRBJ2-1|NA
TGTGCCAGCAGCCTCGGCCGCTATAGTGAGCAGTTCTTC
CASSLGRYSEQFF
>TRBD2|TRBV5-8|TRBJ2-7|NA
TGTGCCAGCAGTTCCCGGACTAGCGGGATCTACGAGCAGTACTTC
CASSSRTSGIYEQYF
>NA|TRBV4-3|TRBJ1-5|NA
TGCGCCAGCAGCCAGGGCTGGGGGGGCAATCAGCCCCAGCATTTT
CASSQGWGGNQPQHF
>NA|TRBV5-5|TRBJ2-5|NA
TGTGCCAGCAGCTTGAGGGCGGCGTTCCAAGAGACCCAGTACTTC
CASSLRAAFQETQYF
>NA|TRBV21-1|TRBJ2-1|NA
TGTGCCAGCAGCAGCGGGACTACCTATAAGAAGAATGAGCAGTTCTTC
CASSSGTTYKKNEQFF
>NA|TRBV29-1|TRBJ1-3|NA
TGCAGCGTTGAGGATGCTGGAAACACCATATATTTT
CSVEDAGNTIYF
>TRBD2|TRBV29-1|TRBJ2-1|NA
TGCAGCGTTCAGGGGACTAGCGGGAGTCTCGACAATGAGCAGTTCTTC
CSVQGTSGSLDNEQFF
>NA|TRBV7-6|TRBJ2-2|NA
TGTGCCAGCAGCTTAGGGGGAGCGGCCGGGGAGCTGTTTTTT
CASSLGGAAGELFF
>NA|TRBV7-2|TRBJ2-7|few
TGTGCCAGCAGAATGGGCGGGTCGTCCTACGAGCAGTACTTC
CASRMGGSSYEQYF
>TRBD2|TRBV2|TRBJ2-2|few
TGTGCCAGCAGTCGGAGCGGGGGGAACACCGGGGAGCTGTTTTTT
CASSRSGGNTGELFF
>TRBD2|TRBV4-1|TRBJ2-5|NA
TGCGCCAGCAGCCAAGGGGGCGGGAGGGTTGAGACCCAGTACTTC
CASSQGGGRVETQYF
>NA|TRBV18|TRBJ1-5|NA
TGTGCCAGCTCACCCAGCAGGGGTAGCAATCAGCCCCAGCATTTT
CASSPSRGSNQPQHF
>NA|TRBV9|TRBJ2-3|NA
TGTGCCAGCAGCGTAGTAGGGGGAGGAGATACGCAGTATTTT
CASSVVGGGDTQYF
>NA|TRBV13|TRBJ1-1|NA
TGTGCCAGCAGTCGACCACTCTCCCTGGTGGTGAACACTGAAGCTTTCTTT
CASSRPLSLVVNTEAFF
>TRBD2|TRBV6-5|TRBJ2-7|NA
TGTGCCAGCAGTACCCCTAGCGGGAGGTTGTACGAGCAGTACTTC
CASSTPSGRLYEQYF
>NA|TRBV5-4|TRBJ1-2|NA
TGTGCCAGCAGGAGATGGGACGTCTCTAACTATGGCTACACCTTC
CASRRWDVSNYGYTF
>TRBD1|TRBV10-1|TRBJ2-7|NA
TGCGCCAGCAGTGAGTCAGGTCCCGGGACAGGTACCTCTTCCTACGAGCAGTACTTC
CASSESGPGTGTSSYEQYF
>NA|TRBV15|TRBJ2-5|once
TGTGCCACCAGCAGAGTTGAGACCCAGTACTTC
CATSRVETQYF
>TRBD2|TRBV27|TRBJ2-1|NA
TGTGCCAGCAGCCCCCAGCGGGAGGGCCCGTGGAATGAGCAGTTCTTC
CASSPQREGPWNEQFF
>NA|TRBV7-3|TRBJ2-2|once
TGTGCCAGCAGCCTACAGGGTAACACCGGGGAGCTGTTTTTT
CASSLQGNTGELFF
>NA|TRBV9|TRBJ1-3|NA
TGTGCCAGCAGCGTAGGGACAGTCTTAATGGGAAACACCATATATTTT
CASSVGTVLMGNTIYF
>NA|TRBV14|TRBJ2-1|NA
TGTGCCAGCAGCCAGTACAATGAGCAGTTCTTC
CASSQYNEQFF
>TRBD1|TRBV7-3|TRBJ2-1|NA
TGTGCCAGCAGCTACCAGTCAGGGACAGATAATGAGCAGTTCTTC
CASSYQSGTDNEQFF
>NA|TRBV27|TRBJ2-2|NA
TGTGCCAGCAGTTTAATCGCCGCCGGGGAGCTGTTTTTT
CASSLIAAGELFF
>TRBD2|TRBV7-9|TRBJ2-7|few
TGTGCCAGCAGCTTAGTCTTGGGGACTAGCGGGAGATACGAGCAGTACTTC
CASSLVLGTSGRYEQYF
>NA|TRBV19|TRBJ1-1|NA
TGTGCCAGTAAACCCTCCCTCCAGCCGTACACTGAAGCTTTCTTT
CASKPSLQPYTEAFF
>NA|TRBV20-1|TRBJ2-1|once
TGCAGTGCTAGTGGCAGGGTGGGCAATGAGCAGTTCTTC
CSASGRVGNEQFF
>TRBD1|TRBV7-8|TRBJ1-2|NA
TGTGCCAGCAGCCCCTCCCGGGGACAGGGGGTCGGGTATGGCTACACCTTC
CASSPSRGQGVGYGYTF
>NA|TRBV6-5|TRBJ2-7|NA
TGTGCCAGCAGTTACAAAGCAGGGGACTACGAGCAGTACTTC
CASSYKAGDYEQYF
>NA|TRBV30|TRBJ2-1|NA
TGTGCCTGGAGTGTACTTCGGGGTATTGGCAATGAGCAGTTCTTC
CAWSVLRGIGNEQFF
>TRBD2|TRBV7-3|TRBJ2-1|NA
TGTGCCAGCAGCTTAAGGGCACTAGCGGGACTCCATGAGCAGTTCTTC
CASSLRALAGLHEQFF